A single sample is the source of the 32 T cell receptor beta chains below, sequenced in a study of shared clonotypes between healthy human individuals. Terminally differentiated effector memory CD45RA+ cells were left out of the naive CD8 fraction, which was CD45RO-negative and positively selected for CCR7. The table came from immunoSEQ multiplex PCR; TCRdb's copy has only in-frame clones and leaves some out. The table records around 600,000 clones, 85% to 95% of them present only once. The specimen sequenced was naive CD8+ T cells sorted from blood. The receptor source for this set is a woman younger than 45 in good health.

The rearrangement uses TRBV19 and TRBJ2-3; weak D call: TRBD2 (6 bases). Trimming pared 1 base from V and 3 bases from J, leaving 20 bases between. Germline assignment: CDR1 LNHDA and CDR2 SQIVND (reference sequence). There are 18 residues in the CDR3. CDR3 DNA: TGTGCCAGTAGTATAGGGTGGTCGGAGGGAGTGGGTACAGATACGCAGTATTTT. It translates to CASSIGWSEGVGTDTQYF.

The V and J genes are TRBV7-7 and TRBJ2-7; D is unresolved. The V end was cut by 3 bases, the J end by 0 bases, with 6 bases between. The length of the CDR3 is 13 residues. Germline assignment: CDR1 SSHAT and CDR2 FNYEAQ (reference sequence). As DNA, the CDR3 is TGTGCCAGCAGCTTGGGGTTCTCCTACGAGCAGTACTTC. This gives the protein CASSLGFSYEQYF.

The chain recombines TRBV19 with TRBJ2-7; a possible D gene is TRBD1 (6 bases). This CDR3 contains 15 residues. Trimming shortened V by 0 bases and J by 5 bases, and 14 bases separated the two germline ends. Germline CDR1 LNHDA, CDR2 SQIVND (reference sequence). The CDR3 bases are TGTGCCAGTAGTATAGAAGCACAGGGTTTCCACGAGCAGTACTTC. It encodes CASSIEAQGFHEQYF.

This sequence joins TRBV28 and TRBJ2-5; D unresolved. The CDR3 contains 14 residues. Germline V gives CDR1 MDHEN, CDR2 SYDVKM. Trimming cost V 6 bases and J 5 bases, with 16 bases left between them. CDR3 loop: CASSGLRRIETQYF. CDR3 DNA: TGTGCCAGCAGCGGCCTCCGAAGGATTGAGACCCAGTACTTC.

This rearrangement joins TRBV7-9 to TRBJ1-4; maybe TRBD1 (5 bases). The V end was cut by 1 base, the J end by 5 bases, with 14 bases between. The CDR3 sequence is 16 residues long. Germline CDR1 SEHNR, CDR2 FQNEAQ (reference sequence). CDR3 DNA: TGTGCCAGCAGCTTAGGGAACAGGCGAGGGAATGAAAAACTGTTTTTT. Translating gives CASSLGNRRGNEKLFF.

A few counts support this clone. The CDR3 here is CASSLAAAYEQYF. The CDR3 nucleotides read TGTGCCAGCAGCTTAGCGGCAGCCTACGAGCAGTACTTC. This chain links TRBV11-2 with TRBJ2-7; D remains unclear. The CDR3 contains 13 residues. Germline V lookup: CDR1 SGHAT, CDR2 FQNNGV. The V gene lost 1 base and the J gene lost 2 bases, with 6 bases spanning the gap.

The chain combines TRBV7-9 with TRBJ2-4; D is possibly TRBD2 (6 bases). With 0 bases removed from V and 9 bases from J, the gap between germline ends came to 9 bases. The CDR3 consists of 13 residues. Germline CDR1 and CDR2: SEHNR and FQNEAQ (reference sequence). The CDR3 sequence: CASSLAGEAIQYF. In DNA form, the CDR3 reads TGTGCCAGCAGCTTAGCAGGGGAGGCCATTCAGTACTTC.

The genes are TRBV7-2 and TRBJ2-5; TRBD2 agrees at 8 bases. Germline trimming cut 6 bases from V and 1 base from J; bases unmatched to any gene: 4. Per germline, CDR1 SGHTA and CDR2 FQGNSA. This CDR3 has 14 residues. CDR3 DNA: TGTGCCAGCAGACCTACTAGCGGCCAAGAGACCCAGTACTTC. It translates to CASRPTSGQETQYF.

The genes are TRBV5-5 and TRBJ2-7, with TRBD1 matching over 10 bases. The CDR3 totals 16 residues. The V segment lost 4 bases and the J segment 2 bases; nucleotides outside the gene matches: 9. Germline assignment: CDR1 SGHKS and CDR2 YYEKEE (reference sequence). CDR3 nucleotides: TGTGCCAGCAGCCCTACCCCCGGGACAGGGGCCTACGAGCAGTACTTC. The encoded protein is CASSPTPGTGAYEQYF.

The chain carries TRBV5-5 and TRBJ1-1; D possibly corresponds to TRBD1 (5 bases). CDR1 is SGHKS and CDR2 is YYEKEE in the germline V gene (reference sequence). CDR3 size: 14 residues. The V end lost 4 bases, the J end lost 8 bases, and 18 bases lay between the germline ends. CDR3 amino acids: CASSIRRDDREAFF. The CDR3 DNA is TGTGCCAGCAGCATACGCCGGGACGACAGAGAAGCTTTCTTT.

For this clone: The same CDR3 can be traced to other DNA sequences in this sample. This chain links TRBV9 with TRBJ2-7, with D hard to call. Germline CDR1 SGDLS, CDR2 YYNGEE. The CDR3 contains 14 residues. Trimming pared 0 bases from V and 10 bases from J, leaving 17 bases between. The CDR3 loop is CASSVGRTLREQYF. The CDR3 coding sequence is TGTGCCAGCAGCGTAGGGAGAACTCTTCGCGAACAGTACTTC.

The chain recombines TRBV19 with TRBJ1-1; perhaps TRBD1 as D (5 bases). The CDR3 totals 12 residues. Trimming cost V 7 bases and J 5 bases, with 11 bases left between them. Germline values: CDR1 LNHDA, CDR2 SQIVND (reference sequence). The CDR3 coding sequence is TGTGCCAGTACCCCGGGGGGGACTGAAGCTTTCTTT. The encoded protein is CASTPGGTEAFF.

The chain employs TRBV5-4 and TRBJ2-7; weak D call: TRBD2 (6 bases). The germline V gene has CDR1 SGHNT and CDR2 YYREEE (reference sequence). This CDR3 has 14 amino acids. The V and J ends lost 4 bases and 0 bases respectively, with 11 bases between them. The CDR3 protein is CASSRDWSSYEQYF. As DNA, the CDR3 is TGTGCCAGCAGCAGGGACTGGAGCTCCTACGAGCAGTACTTC.

This rearrangement joins TRBV5-7 to TRBJ2-7; D is unresolved. TRBV5-7 is identified as an open reading frame with a role that is uncertain. The CDR3 consists of 13 residues. The V and J ends lost 3 bases and 0 bases respectively, with 7 bases between them. DNA for the CDR3: TGTGCCAGCAGCTCGCATGACTCCTACGAGCAGTACTTC. The encoded protein is CASSSHDSYEQYF.

CDR3: CASSQAPAGGISYEQYF. CDR3 DNA sequence: TGCGCCAGCAGCCAGGCCCCGGCGGGGGGAATCTCCTACGAGCAGTACTTC. The chain is built from TRBV4-1 and TRBJ2-7, with 8 bases lining up with TRBD2. Germline values: CDR1 MGHRA, CDR2 YSYEKL. The CDR3 extends over 17 amino acids. V lost 3 bases to trimming and J lost 0 bases; unmatched junction nucleotides: 10.

This chain links TRBV10-1 with TRBJ2-7; TRBD1 aligns across 9 bases. The CDR3 covers 15 residues. Germline loops: CDR1 WNHNN, CDR2 SYGVQD (reference sequence). V trimming: 3 bases; J trimming: 4 bases; junction bases outside the gene matches: 7. CDR3 coding DNA: TGCGCCAGCAGTGATCTGGGACAGGGCCCTTACGAGCAGTACTTC. Its protein is CASSDLGQGPYEQYF.

This clone was seen once. The CDR3 coding sequence is TGTGCCAGCAGTTTAGGGCCGGGCGCGGGAGGGCCAAAGGAGCAGTTCTTC. Translating gives CASSLGPGAGGPKEQFF. The chain combines TRBV27 with TRBJ2-1; 9 bases are shared with TRBD2. V shed 2 bases and J 10 bases; nucleotides not matched to a gene: 15. The CDR3 has 17 residues. Germline V gene data show CDR1 as MNHEY and CDR2 as SMNVEV (reference sequence).

The chain has TRBV4-2 and TRBJ2-3, with D perhaps TRBD1 (6 bases). The germline V gene has CDR1 LGHNA and CDR2 YNFKEQ. V shed 2 bases and J shed 6 bases, with 18 bases lying between them. CDR3 length: 16 residues. Written as DNA, the CDR3 is TGTGCCAGCAGCCAAAAAAACGGCCAGGGGTGGGATACGCAGTATTTT. Translation: CASSQKNGQGWDTQYF.

This clone was picked up a small number of times. This chain connects TRBV25-1 to TRBJ1-1; D not certain. The ends were cut back, 3 bases at V and 1 base at J, with 9 bases in the middle. The germline gives CDR1 MGHDK, CDR2 SYGVNS. The CDR3 sequence is 14 residues long. The CDR3 bases are TGTGCCAGCAGTGATTTAGCCGAGAACACTGAAGCTTTCTTT. Its translation: CASSDLAENTEAFF.

The chain has TRBV2 and TRBJ1-2, with D uncertain. Germline values: CDR1 SNHLY, CDR2 FYNNEI. The CDR3 is made up of 14 amino acids. Trimming removed 7 bases from V and 3 bases from J, with 15 bases in between. For the CDR3, the DNA is TGTGCCAGCAAGACGGACCAGTTTGACTATGGCTACACCTTC. Its translation: CASKTDQFDYGYTF.

In regard to this clone: Other DNA sequences in the same sample also yield this CDR3. The chain couples TRBV4-1 to TRBJ2-3; 11 bases map to TRBD2. Per germline, CDR1 MGHRA and CDR2 YSYEKL. This CDR3 region has 15 residues. J lost 3 bases, V lost 3 bases, and 2 bases had no gene match. The CDR3 loop reads CASSHLAGGTDTQYF. CDR3 nucleotides: TGCGCCAGCAGCCACTTAGCGGGAGGGACAGATACGCAGTATTTT.

In its sample, this clone was seen once. V and J are TRBV28 and TRBJ1-2; possibly TRBD1 for D (5 bases). This CDR3 has 14 amino acids. V was shortened by 5 bases and J by 6 bases, with 16 bases between the two germline ends. CDR1 MDHEN and CDR2 SYDVKM come from the germline V gene. The CDR3 loop reads CASSTPWWGNGYTF. The CDR3 coding sequence is TGTGCCAGCAGTACGCCGTGGTGGGGGAATGGCTACACCTTC.

The chain couples TRBV6-1 to TRBJ1-1; D unresolved. This CDR3 has 11 amino acids. V was shortened by 10 bases and J by 5 bases, with 11 bases between the two germline ends. Germline V gives CDR1 MNHNS, CDR2 SASEGT. CDR3 sequence: CATKTITEAFF. DNA for the CDR3: TGTGCCACCAAGACGATAACTGAAGCTTTCTTT.

On this clone itself: This sample also contains other DNA sequences that code for the same CDR3. The chain carries TRBV27 and TRBJ1-5; D is undetermined. Germline assignment: CDR1 MNHEY and CDR2 SMNVEV (reference sequence). This CDR3 spans 13 amino acids. V dropped 3 bases and J dropped 3 bases, with 6 bases sitting between them. This chain's CDR3 is CASSFGLNQPQHF. The CDR3, as DNA: TGTGCCAGCAGTTTCGGCCTCAATCAGCCCCAGCATTTT.

The V and J genes are TRBV13 and TRBJ2-1; D gene ambiguous. Germline V CDR1 and CDR2: PRHDT, FYEKMQ (reference sequence). V shed 0 bases and J shed 5 bases, with 11 bases lying between them. The CDR3 spans 15 residues. The CDR3, as DNA: TGTGCCAGCAGCTTAGGTGTGGGCAAGAACAATGAGCAGTTCTTC. It yields the protein CASSLGVGKNNEQFF.

CDR3 protein: CSVPITRTGGDPYGYTF. CDR3 DNA sequence: TGCAGCGTCCCGATCACCCGGACAGGGGGCGATCCCTATGGCTACACCTTC. V and J are TRBV29-1 and TRBJ1-2; 11 bases align to TRBD1. The CDR3 contains 17 residues. Germline lookup yields CDR1 SQVTM and CDR2 ANQGSEA. J gave up 4 bases and V 6 bases, and 16 bases lay outside the gene matches.

The V gene is TRBV7-7, the J gene TRBJ2-5; 8 bases are shared with TRBD1. Trimming removed 5 bases from V and 7 bases from J; junction bases left unmatched: 15. CDR3 length equals 16 residues. CDR1 and CDR2 from the germline V gene are SSHAT and FNYEAQ (reference sequence). This CDR3 is CASSPPRQGSAGTQYF. DNA for the CDR3: TGTGCCAGCAGCCCGCCTCGACAGGGGTCGGCGGGGACCCAGTACTTC.

The chain is built from TRBV7-2 and TRBJ2-7; TRBD2 aligns across 12 bases. The germline V gene has CDR1 SGHTA and CDR2 FQGNSA. CDR3 length: 18 residues. The J segment lost 2 bases and the V segment lost 1 base, leaving 9 bases of the junction unmatched. The CDR3 sequence is CASSLGLAGAVTPYEQYF. The CDR3 bases are TGTGCCAGCAGCTTAGGACTAGCGGGAGCTGTGACTCCCTACGAGCAGTACTTC.

This rearrangement joins TRBV29-1 to TRBJ2-1; tentatively, D is TRBD2 (7 bases). Trimming pared 4 bases from V and 4 bases from J, leaving 17 bases between. This CDR3 spans 15 amino acids. In germline, CDR1 is SQVTM, CDR2 ANQGSEA. The CDR3 sequence is CSVVGGRGGYNEQFF. DNA of the CDR3: TGCAGCGTTGTGGGCGGGAGAGGGGGGTACAATGAGCAGTTCTTC.

This rearrangement joins TRBV4-1 to TRBJ2-3; 8 nucleotides match TRBD1. The trim removed 3 bases at V and 6 bases at J, leaving 14 bases unmatched. Germline lookup yields CDR1 MGHRA and CDR2 YSYEKL. The CDR3 is 17 residues long. The CDR3 region has the DNA TGCGCCAGCAGCCAGGGCAGGCCAGGGGGCTACTTGGATACGCAGTATTTT. It codes for CASSQGRPGGYLDTQYF.

This chain uses TRBV19 with TRBJ1-3; no clear D. Trimming took off 6 bases at V and 4 bases at J, with 13 bases between the two ends. The germline V gene has CDR1 LNHDA and CDR2 SQIVND (reference sequence). The CDR3 totals 14 residues. The CDR3 spells CASRPTVYGNTIYF. The DNA of the CDR3 is TGTGCCAGTAGACCCACAGTGTACGGAAACACCATATATTTT.

In DNA form, the CDR3 reads TGTGCCAGCAGCGCGTTGACAGGGGAGCTCTACGAGCAGTACTTC. This translates into CASSALTGELYEQYF. The chain uses TRBV7-8 and TRBJ2-7; the match to TRBD1 covers 8 bases. Germline values: CDR1 SGHVS, CDR2 FQNEAQ. J was trimmed by 3 bases and V by 5 bases; bases with no gene match: 9. This CDR3 region has 15 residues. Full variable domain (remainder filled in from reference TRBV7-8 and TRBJ2-7): GAGVSQSPRYKVAKRGQDVALRCDPISGHVSLFWYQQALGQGPEFLTYFQNEAQLDKSGLPSDRFFAERPEGSVSTLKIQRTQQEDSAVYLCASSALTGELYEQYFGPGTRLTVT.